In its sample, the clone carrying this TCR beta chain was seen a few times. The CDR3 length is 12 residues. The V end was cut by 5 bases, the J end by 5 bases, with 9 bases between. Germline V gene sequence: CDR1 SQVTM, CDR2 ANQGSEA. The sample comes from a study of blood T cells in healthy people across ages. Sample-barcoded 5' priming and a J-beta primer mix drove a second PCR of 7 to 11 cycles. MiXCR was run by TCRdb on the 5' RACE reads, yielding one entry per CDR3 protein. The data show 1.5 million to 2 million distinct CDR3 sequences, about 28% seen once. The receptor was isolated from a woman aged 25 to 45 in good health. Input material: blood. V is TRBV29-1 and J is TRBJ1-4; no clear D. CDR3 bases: TGCAGCGTTCAGTCCGGAAATGAAAAACTGTTTTTT. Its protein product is CSVQSGNEKLFF.